The clone carrying this T cell receptor beta chain was found a few times. This sample is part of a study of blood T cells in healthy people across ages. There were at least 6 micrograms of total RNA extracted from every sample. The V gene end was trimmed by 2 bases and the J gene end by 4 bases; junction bases not matched to a gene: 6. This CDR3 has 16 residues. Per germline, CDR1 DFQATT and CDR2 SNEGSKA (reference sequence). Through a sample-barcoded 5' primer and a J-beta primer mix, a second PCR was run for roughly 6 to 12 cycles. MiXCR, applied by TCRdb to the 5' RACE reads, yields one record per CDR3 protein. The sample includes approximately 880,000 distinct CDR3 sequences, approximately 49% of them seen just once.

The chain uses TRBV20-1 and TRBJ2-3; 13 nucleotides align to TRBD2. The sequence was obtained from a man aged 25-45 years in good health. The sequenced sample was blood. This CDR3 is CSARPAGLAGSDTQYF. The CDR3 DNA reads TGCAGTGCTAGACCCGCGGGACTAGCGGGGTCAGATACGCAGTATTTT.